The source of this T cell receptor beta chain is a study of identical twins. The study's findings and limits: Invariant MAIT and iNKT cells may have partly biased zero-insertion analyses.

The CDR3 extends over 14 amino acids. V was pared by 10 bases and J by 1 base, with 17 bases between. The V gene's germline CDR1 is ENHRY and CDR2 SYGVKD. One entry per CDR3 protein results from TCRdb running MiXCR on the 5' RACE reads. The data show 500,000 to 600,000 distinct CDR3 sequences, about 20% seen once. About this clonotype: The target antigen is unknown.

Everyone who gave samples was a healthy Caucasian. These sequences were also reported in another study, on T cells expressing NK-cell markers. From that paper: Cells sorted as CD3+CD56+NKG2C+, CD3+CD56+NKG2C- and CD3+CD56-NKG2C+ T cells supplied the TCR beta repertoires.

The sequencing sample was made of CD4+ T cells sorted from blood. The chain recombines TRBV10-3 with TRBJ2-7, with D tentatively TRBD2 (6 bases). This TCR came from a woman aged 18-29 years in good health. The CDR3 protein is CASRWDSKSYEQYF. Here the CDR3 DNA reads TGTGCCAGCCGCTGGGACTCTAAGTCCTACGAGCAGTACTTC.